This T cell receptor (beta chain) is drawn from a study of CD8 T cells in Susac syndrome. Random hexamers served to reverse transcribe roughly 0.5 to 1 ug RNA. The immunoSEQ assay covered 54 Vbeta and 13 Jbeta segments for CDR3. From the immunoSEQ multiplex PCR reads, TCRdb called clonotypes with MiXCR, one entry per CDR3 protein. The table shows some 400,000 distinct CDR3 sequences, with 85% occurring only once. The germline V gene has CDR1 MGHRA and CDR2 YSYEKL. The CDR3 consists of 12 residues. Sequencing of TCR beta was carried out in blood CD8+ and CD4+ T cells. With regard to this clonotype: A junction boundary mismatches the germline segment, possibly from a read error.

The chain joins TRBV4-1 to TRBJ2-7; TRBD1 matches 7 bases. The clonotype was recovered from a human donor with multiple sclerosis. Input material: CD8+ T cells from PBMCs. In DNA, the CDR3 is TGCGCCAGCAGGCAAGGGACAGACGAGCAGTACTTC. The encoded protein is CASRQGTDEQYF.